The clone carrying this T cell receptor (beta chain) was seen a few times. The antigen remains undetermined. This specimen belongs to a study of cytotoxic CD8 clonotypes in ibrutinib-treated CLL. Study in general: Of a cohort that held some 12 relapsed/refractory and roughly 14 treatment-naive patients, 17 were IGHV unmutated. Study-wide results and caveats: Clonality was higher at baseline than in age-matched healthy donors and tracked circulating CD8+ T-cell counts.

The planned depth of sequencing spanned 1 in 200,000 to 1 in 1 million T cells. Using immunoSEQ multiplex PCR, the repertoire was profiled, and TCRdb retains in-frame clones only, with some absent. The sample contains over 45,000 clones, 50% to 60% of which appear only once. This clonotype was sampled from a human donor with chronic lymphocytic leukemia. The sequencing used PBMCs, collected at disease progression, from a patient treated with ibrutinib.

In DNA form, the CDR3 reads TGTGCCACCAGCAGAGGATTACAGGGTTCTAGCACAGATACGCAGTATTTT. Translation gives CATSRGLQGSSTDTQYF. V and J are TRBV15 and TRBJ2-3; the D gene is possibly TRBD1 (6 bases). Germline V CDR1 and CDR2: LNHNV, YYDKDF (reference sequence). The V and J ends lost 1 base and 0 bases respectively, with 14 bases between them. CDR3 length: 17 amino acids.